Below, 27 T cell receptor beta chains from the same sample are listed, as sequenced in a study of T cell repertoires in cytomegalovirus infection. Their antigens remain unidentified. TCRdb fed the reads into MiXCR, producing one record per CDR3 protein. The data contain approximately 100,000 distinct CDR3 sequences, roughly 41% of them singletons. Source: CD8+ T cells from cultured PBMCs, taken from culture after CMV antigen stimulation. These receptors were taken from a human donor in good health (CMV status not recorded). Some clones in this sample may be carry-over from other donors' samples.

CDR3 coding DNA: TGTGCCAGCAGTTTATTGAGCTCCGCGAACACTGAAGCTTTCTTT. It is translated as CASSLLSSANTEAFF. The chain links TRBV27 to TRBJ1-1; D uncertain. V dropped 1 base and J dropped 1 base, with 10 bases sitting between them. CDR3 length equals 15 residues. Germline CDR1 reads MNHEY; CDR2 reads SMNVEV (reference sequence).

The chain has TRBV4-1 and TRBJ1-5, with a tentative D call TRBD1 (5 bases). The V gene lost 3 bases and the J gene lost 2 bases, with 8 bases spanning the gap. The CDR3 has 14 amino acids. The germline V gene has CDR1 MGHRA and CDR2 YSYEKL. The CDR3 here is CASSHREGNQPQHF. CDR3 DNA sequence: TGCGCCAGCAGCCACAGGGAGGGCAATCAGCCCCAGCATTTT.

This chain joins TRBV7-4 and TRBJ2-3, with D uncertain. Germline V CDR1 and CDR2: SGHVT, SQSDAQ. This CDR3 contains 17 residues. Trimming removed 1 base at V and 2 bases at J, with 16 bases between. CDR3 DNA sequence: TGTGCCAGCAGCTTAGGATGGTCGGGCTGGGACACAGATACGCAGTATTTT. Translated: CASSLGWSGWDTDTQYF.

The chain links TRBV12-3 or TRBV12-4 to TRBJ1-2; D is uncertain. Trimming pared 0 bases from V and 4 bases from J, leaving 9 bases between. The CDR3 loop spans 14 amino acids. The CDR3 coding sequence is TGTGCCAGCAGTTTAGCACAGCGGATCTATGGCTACACCTTC. This gives the protein CASSLAQRIYGYTF.

This clonotype came up many times. This sequence joins TRBV7-9 and TRBJ2-2, with D tentatively TRBD1 or TRBD2 (6 bases each). The V and J ends lost 3 bases and 7 bases respectively, with 21 bases between them. Germline V gene lookup returns CDR1 SEHNR and CDR2 FQNEAQ (reference sequence). The CDR3 has 17 amino acids. The chain's CDR3 is CASSFPLGGHQIGELFF. CDR3 bases: TGTGCCAGCAGCTTTCCCCTTGGGGGGCACCAAATCGGGGAGCTGTTTTTT.

The chain combines TRBV15 with TRBJ2-3; D may be TRBD2 (5 bases). CDR1 LNHNV and CDR2 YYDKDF come from the germline V gene (reference sequence). The germline V and J ends were trimmed by 4 bases and 2 bases, with 13 bases remaining between them. The CDR3 totals 15 residues. CDR3 coding DNA: TGTGCCACCAGCACAAGTGAGGGCTACACAGATACGCAGTATTTT. Translated, it gives CATSTSEGYTDTQYF.

V and J are TRBV7-2 and TRBJ1-6; perhaps TRBD1 as D (5 bases). V gave up 2 bases and J gave up 8 bases, with 13 bases separating them. The CDR3 contains 15 residues. Germline loops: CDR1 SGHTA, CDR2 FQGNSA. In DNA, the CDR3 is TGTGCCAGCAGCTTAAGGGGCAGGGTCGATTCACCCCTCCACTTT. Amino acid sequence: CASSLRGRVDSPLHF.

This chain joins TRBV20-1 and TRBJ2-2; 7 bases are shared with TRBD1. Germline V CDR1 and CDR2: DFQATT, SNEGSKA (reference sequence). The ends lost 6 bases at V and 8 bases at J; junction bases unmatched: 15. The CDR3 length is 15 residues. The CDR3 DNA sequence: TGCAGTGCCACCTCCGGACAGGCCTCCGCTGGGGAGCTGTTTTTT. Translated, it gives CSATSGQASAGELFF.

The rearrangement uses TRBV27 and TRBJ2-3, with D perhaps assigned TRBD1 or TRBD2 (6 bases each). The V gene lost 2 bases and the J gene lost 2 bases, with 14 bases spanning the gap. This CDR3 is built from 16 residues. From germline, CDR1 is MNHEY and CDR2 SMNVEV (reference sequence). Written as DNA, the CDR3 is TGTGCCAGCAGTTTAGTGGGGGGCTCCTTCACAGATACGCAGTATTTT. Protein: CASSLVGGSFTDTQYF.

This chain joins TRBV7-2 and TRBJ2-5; 7 bases are shared with TRBD1. Trimming took 2 bases from V and 0 from J; bases not matched to a gene: 3. Germline values: CDR1 SGHTA, CDR2 FQGNSA. The CDR3 runs to 15 residues. The DNA for the CDR3 is TGTGCCAGCAGCTTACCGGACAGGAACCAAGAGACCCAGTACTTC. Amino acid sequence: CASSLPDRNQETQYF.

This sequence joins TRBV4-1 and TRBJ1-2; D gene ambiguous. The germline V and J ends were trimmed by 5 bases and 0 bases, with 10 bases remaining between them. Germline-derived CDR1 and CDR2 are MGHRA and YSYEKL. The CDR3 extends over 14 amino acids. DNA of the CDR3: TGCGCCAGCAGCAGCCAGCCAGCTAACTATGGCTACACCTTC. Translation gives CASSSQPANYGYTF.

The chain couples TRBV19 to TRBJ1-2; no definite D call. This CDR3 region has 14 residues. Trimming shortened V by 2 bases and J by 1 base, and 8 bases separated the two germline ends. Germline CDR1 is LNHDA and CDR2 is SQIVND (reference sequence). CDR3 sequence: CASSIPGINYGYTF. The CDR3 coding sequence is TGTGCCAGTAGTATACCTGGGATTAACTATGGCTACACCTTC. The whole variable domain, filled in from reference TRBV19 and TRBJ1-2, reads DGGITQSPKYLFRKEGQNVTLSCEQNLNHDAMYWYRQDPGQGLRLIYYSQIVNDFQKGDIAEGYSVSREKKESFPLTVTSAQKNPTAFYLCASSIPGINYGYTFGSGTRLTVV.

This CDR3 reads CASSLEGHQNTEAFF. The CDR3 DNA reads as TGTGCCAGCTCCCTCGAGGGACACCAGAACACTGAAGCTTTCTTT. J is TRBJ1-1 and V is TRBV6-5; the D gene is possibly TRBD1 (6 bases). V lost 8 bases, J lost 1 base, and 17 bases lay in between. Germline CDR1 is MNHEY and CDR2 is SVGAGI. This CDR3 region has 15 residues.

The chain is built from TRBV7-9 and TRBJ2-1; 7 bases line up with TRBD1. The germline gives CDR1 SEHNR, CDR2 FQNEAQ (reference sequence). This CDR3 spans 15 amino acids. J lost 6 bases, V lost 5 bases, and 10 bases had no gene match. For the CDR3, the DNA is TGTGCCAGCAGCCGAAACCGGGACAGCTTCAATGAGCAGTTCTTC. It encodes CASSRNRDSFNEQFF.

In this sample, this clonotype turned up a few times. V and J are TRBV7-2 and TRBJ2-1; D gene ambiguous. Trimming pared 6 bases from V and 1 base from J, leaving 13 bases between. The CDR3 consists of 15 residues. Germline CDR1 reads SGHTA; CDR2 reads FQGNSA. CDR3 in amino acids: CASSSTDNSYNEQFF. CDR3 in DNA: TGTGCCAGCAGTTCCACTGACAATTCCTACAATGAGCAGTTCTTC.

The CDR3 reads CASSRGLAGVDTGELFF. Here the CDR3 DNA reads TGTGCCAGCAGCCGGGGACTAGCGGGGGTAGACACCGGGGAGCTGTTTTTT. This chain connects TRBV5-5 to TRBJ2-2; TRBD2 matches 14 bases. The length of the CDR3 is 17 residues. J was trimmed by 3 bases and V by 4 bases; bases with no gene match: 5. Per germline, CDR1 SGHKS and CDR2 YYEKEE (reference sequence). Complete variable domain (other parts from reference TRBV5-5 and TRBJ2-2): DAGVTQSPTHLIKTRGQQVTLRCSPISGHKSVSWYQQVLGQGPQFIFQYYEKEERGRGNFPDRFSARQFPNYSSELNVNALLLGDSALYLCASSRGLAGVDTGELFFGEGSRLTVL.

The CDR3 nucleotides read TGTGCCAGCAGCTCCCGACTAGCGGGGGGGCATGAGACCCAGTACTTC. Translated: CASSSRLAGGHETQYF. V and J are TRBV5-6 and TRBJ2-5; 14 nucleotides match TRBD2. The CDR3 covers 16 residues. Trimming removed 3 bases from V and 5 bases from J; junction bases left unmatched: 6. The germline CDR1 and CDR2 sequences are SGHDT and YYEEEE.

The chain has TRBV12-3 or TRBV12-4 and TRBJ2-5, with unresolved D. With 5 bases removed from V and 4 bases from J, the gap between germline ends came to 11 bases. The CDR3 loop spans 13 amino acids. The CDR3 nucleotides are TGTGCCAGCAGTCCCCAAGGGATAGAGACCCAGTACTTC. Protein product: CASSPQGIETQYF.

This clonotype was seen only a few times. The chain joins TRBV20-1 to TRBJ1-2, with a weak D call TRBD1 (6 bases). Germline lookup yields CDR1 DFQATT and CDR2 SNEGSKA (reference sequence). This CDR3 has 13 amino acids. V shed 8 bases and J shed 2 bases, with 15 bases lying between them. The CDR3 sequence is CSLNGGANYGYTF. The CDR3 DNA follows: TGCAGTCTGAACGGGGGGGCGAACTATGGCTACACCTTC.

The table lists this clonotype with many counts. The genes are TRBV20-1 and TRBJ1-1, with a possible D match to TRBD1 (6 bases). The V gene lost 0 bases and the J gene lost 1 base, with 18 bases spanning the gap. The CDR3 covers 17 residues. The V gene's germline CDR1 is DFQATT and CDR2 SNEGSKA (reference sequence). The CDR3: CSARDLEAGVRNTEAFF. DNA of the CDR3: TGCAGTGCTAGAGATCTCGAGGCAGGGGTGAGGAACACTGAAGCTTTCTTT.

The chain joins TRBV12-3 or TRBV12-4 to TRBJ2-7; D might be TRBD2 (5 bases). The V gene lost 5 bases and the J gene lost 3 bases, with 20 bases spanning the gap. This CDR3 region has 16 residues. The CDR3 loop reads CASSAYRGGDFYEQYF. CDR3 sequence (DNA): TGTGCCAGCAGTGCTTACCGAGGAGGAGACTTCTACGAGCAGTACTTC.

The V call is TRBV7-9, the J call TRBJ2-7; maybe TRBD2 (6 bases). Germline lookup yields CDR1 SEHNR and CDR2 FQNEAQ (reference sequence). V lost 8 bases and J 2 bases, leaving 13 bases between the germline ends. There are 13 residues in the CDR3. The CDR3 DNA is TGTGCCAGCCGCCCGGAGGGGACCTACGAGCAGTACTTC. Its translation is CASRPEGTYEQYF.

This clonotype was observed at least ten times. The rearrangement joins TRBV5-6 to TRBJ2-1, with D tentatively TRBD2 (5 bases). Germline V gives CDR1 SGHDT, CDR2 YYEEEE. This CDR3 has 16 amino acids. Trimming removed 4 bases from V and 3 bases from J, with 17 bases in between. The CDR3 nucleotides are TGTGCCAGCAGCCGGACTGAGCCCCGTTTCTACAATGAGCAGTTCTTC. Translating gives CASSRTEPRFYNEQFF.

The sample holds a few counts of this clonotype. The V and J genes are TRBV6-6 and TRBJ2-1; 12 positions match TRBD2. From germline, CDR1 is MNHNY and CDR2 SVGAGI (reference sequence). V shed 1 base and J 5 bases; nucleotides not matched to a gene: 0. The CDR3 totals 15 residues. The CDR3 sequence is CASSYWTSGDNEQFF. Here the CDR3 DNA reads TGTGCCAGCAGTTACTGGACTAGCGGGGACAATGAGCAGTTCTTC.

The genes are TRBV12-3 or TRBV12-4 and TRBJ2-2; no reliable D call. Trimming pared 5 bases from V and 3 bases from J, leaving 13 bases between. The CDR3 totals 15 residues. The DNA for the CDR3 is TGTGCCAGCAGTGGCTGGGAAGACCACACCGGGGAGCTGTTTTTT. This codes for CASSGWEDHTGELFF.

This clonotype occurred a few times. The chain links TRBV7-9 to TRBJ2-2, with D hard to call. V was clipped by 5 bases and J by 8 bases, with 9 bases between them. Per the germline V gene, CDR1 is SEHNR and CDR2 is FQNEAQ (reference sequence). There are 12 residues in the CDR3. The CDR3 nucleotides are TGTGCCAGCAGCCCCTTAGGGGGGGAGCTGTTTTTT. Residues: CASSPLGGELFF.

The J gene is TRBJ1-5, the V gene TRBV28; the D is unclear. V lost 3 bases and J lost 3, with 9 bases in between. Germline values: CDR1 MDHEN, CDR2 SYDVKM. The CDR3 covers 14 residues. CDR3 nucleotides: TGTGCCAGCAGTTTCGAGAATTACAATCAGCCCCAGCATTTT. Residues: CASSFENYNQPQHF.